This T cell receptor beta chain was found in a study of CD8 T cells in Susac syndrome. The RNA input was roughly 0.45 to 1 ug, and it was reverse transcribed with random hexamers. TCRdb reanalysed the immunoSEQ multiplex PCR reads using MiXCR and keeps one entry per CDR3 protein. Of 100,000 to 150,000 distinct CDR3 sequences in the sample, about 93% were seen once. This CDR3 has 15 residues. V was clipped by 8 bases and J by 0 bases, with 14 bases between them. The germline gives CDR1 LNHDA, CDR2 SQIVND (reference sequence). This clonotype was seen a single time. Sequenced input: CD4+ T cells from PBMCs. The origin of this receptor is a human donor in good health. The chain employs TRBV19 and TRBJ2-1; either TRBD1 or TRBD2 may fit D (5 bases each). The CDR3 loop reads CASQAGASSYNEQFF. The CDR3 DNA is TGTGCCAGTCAAGCCGGGGCTAGCTCCTACAATGAGCAGTTCTTC.